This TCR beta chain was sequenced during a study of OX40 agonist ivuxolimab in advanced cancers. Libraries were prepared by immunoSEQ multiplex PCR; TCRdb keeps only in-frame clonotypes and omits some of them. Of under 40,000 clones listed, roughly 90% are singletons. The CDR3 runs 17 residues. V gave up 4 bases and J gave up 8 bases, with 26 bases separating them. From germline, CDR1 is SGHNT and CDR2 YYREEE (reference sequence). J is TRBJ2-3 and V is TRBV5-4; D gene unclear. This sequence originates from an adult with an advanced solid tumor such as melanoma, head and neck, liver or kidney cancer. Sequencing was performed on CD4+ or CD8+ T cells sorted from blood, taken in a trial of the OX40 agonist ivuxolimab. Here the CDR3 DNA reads TGTGCCAGCAGCACCTCAGTGGGTCCAATGGAATCGAGTACGCAGTATTTT. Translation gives CASSTSVGPMESSTQYF.